The source of this T cell receptor beta chain is a study of T cells in Graves' hyperthyroidism and ophthalmopathy. RNA transcripts yielded amplified TCR beta CDR3 regions. Primed by the HTBI set, a first-round RT-PCR was run on the TCR CDR3. TCRdb called the multiplex PCR reads again in MiXCR, with one record for every CDR3 protein. Seen here are a few hundred thousand distinct CDR3 sequences, about an eighth observed once, and the top ten hold around 17%. To note about this clonotype: Its target is unknown.

Whole-study results and caveats: Most clonotypes expanded in thyroid above 0.001 were likewise present in blood. The model identified upcoming ophthalmopathy a median roughly 6 months ahead of onset.

The CDR3 has 13 amino acids. Germline-derived CDR1 and CDR2 are SQVTM and ANQGSEA. The ends lost 3 bases at V and 9 bases at J; junction bases unmatched: 2. This chain joins TRBV29-1 and TRBJ2-1; 13 bases align to TRBD2. Sample: blood. The receptor's source is a woman between 18 and 29 years old with Graves' hyperthyroidism. The CDR3 nucleotides read TGCAGCGTTGAGGGACTAGCGGGGACTGAGCAGTTCTTC. Encoded protein: CSVEGLAGTEQFF.